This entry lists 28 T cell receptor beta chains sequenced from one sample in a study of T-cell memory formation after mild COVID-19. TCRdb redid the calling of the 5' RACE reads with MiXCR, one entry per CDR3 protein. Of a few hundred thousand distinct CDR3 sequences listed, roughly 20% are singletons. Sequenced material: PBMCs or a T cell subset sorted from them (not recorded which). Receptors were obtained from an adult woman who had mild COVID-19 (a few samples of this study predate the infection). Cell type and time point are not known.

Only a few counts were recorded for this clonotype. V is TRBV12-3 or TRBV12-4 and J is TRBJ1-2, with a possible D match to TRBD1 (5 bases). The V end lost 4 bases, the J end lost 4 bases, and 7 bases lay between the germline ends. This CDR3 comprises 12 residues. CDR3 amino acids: CASSWTTYGYTF. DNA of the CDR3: TGTGCCAGCAGTTGGACAACCTATGGCTACACCTTC.

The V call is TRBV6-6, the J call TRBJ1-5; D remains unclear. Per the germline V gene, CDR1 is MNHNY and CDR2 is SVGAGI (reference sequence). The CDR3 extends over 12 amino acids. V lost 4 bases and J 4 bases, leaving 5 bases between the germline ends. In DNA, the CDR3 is TGTGCCAGCAGTTCCCGTAATCAGCCCCAGCATTTT. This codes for CASSSRNQPQHF.

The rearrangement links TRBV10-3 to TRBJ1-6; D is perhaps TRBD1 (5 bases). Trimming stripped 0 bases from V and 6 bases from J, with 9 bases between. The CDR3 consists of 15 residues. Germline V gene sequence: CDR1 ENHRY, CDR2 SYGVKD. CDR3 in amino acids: CAISESRDRNSPLHF. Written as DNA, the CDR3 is TGTGCCATCAGTGAGTCCAGGGATCGTAATTCACCCCTCCACTTT.

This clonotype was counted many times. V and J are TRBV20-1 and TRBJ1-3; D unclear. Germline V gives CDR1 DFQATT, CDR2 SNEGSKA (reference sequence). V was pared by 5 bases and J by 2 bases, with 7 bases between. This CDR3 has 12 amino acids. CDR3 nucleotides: TGCAGTGCTCGATCGGCTGGAAACACCATATATTTT. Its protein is CSARSAGNTIYF.

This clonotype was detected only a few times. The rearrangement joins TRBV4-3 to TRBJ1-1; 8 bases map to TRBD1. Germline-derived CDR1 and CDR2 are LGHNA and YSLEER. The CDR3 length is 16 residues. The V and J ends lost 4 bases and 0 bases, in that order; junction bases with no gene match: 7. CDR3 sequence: CASSPGGAYMNTEAFF. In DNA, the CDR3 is TGCGCCAGCAGCCCAGGGGGCGCTTACATGAACACTGAAGCTTTCTTT.

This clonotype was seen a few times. The CDR3 spells CASKQGIDYGYTF. The CDR3 nucleotides read TGTGCCAGCAAACAGGGGATCGACTATGGCTACACCTTC. This chain uses TRBV15 with TRBJ1-2; 7 bases are shared with TRBD1. The CDR3 is made up of 13 amino acids. The germline gives CDR1 LNHNV, CDR2 YYDKDF (reference sequence). The trim removed 10 bases at V and 3 bases at J, leaving 8 bases unmatched.

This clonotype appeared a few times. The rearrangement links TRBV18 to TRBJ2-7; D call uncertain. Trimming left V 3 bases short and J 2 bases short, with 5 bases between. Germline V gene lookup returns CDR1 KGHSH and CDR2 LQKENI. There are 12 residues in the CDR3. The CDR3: CASSPAPYEQYF. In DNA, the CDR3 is TGTGCCAGCTCACCCGCCCCCTACGAGCAGTACTTC.

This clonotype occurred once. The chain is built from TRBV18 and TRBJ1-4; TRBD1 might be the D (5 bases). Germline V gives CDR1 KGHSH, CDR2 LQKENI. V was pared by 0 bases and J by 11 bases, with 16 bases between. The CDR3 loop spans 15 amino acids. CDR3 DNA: TGTGCCAGCTCACCACCGTGGGGGGACCAACACAAACTGTTTTTT. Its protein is CASSPPWGDQHKLFF.

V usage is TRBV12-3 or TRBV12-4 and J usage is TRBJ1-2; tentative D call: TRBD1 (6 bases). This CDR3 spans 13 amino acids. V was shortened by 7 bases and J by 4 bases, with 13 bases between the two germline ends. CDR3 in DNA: TGTGCCAGCACCATAGGACAGATCTATGGCTACACCTTC. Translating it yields CASTIGQIYGYTF.

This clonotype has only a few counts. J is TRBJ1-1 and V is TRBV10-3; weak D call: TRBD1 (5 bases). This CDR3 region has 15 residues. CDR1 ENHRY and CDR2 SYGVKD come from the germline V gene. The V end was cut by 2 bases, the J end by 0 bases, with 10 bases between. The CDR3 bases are TGTGCCATCAGTGAGAAAGCAGGGATGAACACTGAAGCTTTCTTT. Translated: CAISEKAGMNTEAFF.

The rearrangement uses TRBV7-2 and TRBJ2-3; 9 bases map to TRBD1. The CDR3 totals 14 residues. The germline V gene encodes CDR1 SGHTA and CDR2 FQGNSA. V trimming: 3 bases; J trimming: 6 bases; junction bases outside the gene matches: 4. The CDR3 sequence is CASSLDRGYDTQYF. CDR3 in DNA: TGTGCCAGCAGCTTGGACAGGGGATACGATACGCAGTATTTT.

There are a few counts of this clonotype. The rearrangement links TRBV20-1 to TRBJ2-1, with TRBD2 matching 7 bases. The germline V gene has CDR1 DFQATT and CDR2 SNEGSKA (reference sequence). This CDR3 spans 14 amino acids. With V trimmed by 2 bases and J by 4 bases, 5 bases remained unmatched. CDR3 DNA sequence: TGCAGTGCTAGAAGCACTAGCGAGTACAATGAGCAGTTCTTC. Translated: CSARSTSEYNEQFF.

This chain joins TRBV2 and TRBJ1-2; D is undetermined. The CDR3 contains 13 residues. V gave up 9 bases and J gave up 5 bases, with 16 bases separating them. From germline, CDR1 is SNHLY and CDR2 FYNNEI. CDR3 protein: CARGHQNLYGYTF. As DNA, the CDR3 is TGTGCCAGAGGCCACCAAAACCTTTATGGCTACACCTTC.

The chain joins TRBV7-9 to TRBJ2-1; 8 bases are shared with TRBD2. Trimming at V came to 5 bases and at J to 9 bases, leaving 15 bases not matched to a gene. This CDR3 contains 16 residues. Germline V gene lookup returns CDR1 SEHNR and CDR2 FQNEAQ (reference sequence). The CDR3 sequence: CASSPGVGSGSLEQFF. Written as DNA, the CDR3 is TGTGCCAGCAGCCCGGGGGTCGGAAGCGGGAGTCTTGAGCAGTTCTTC.

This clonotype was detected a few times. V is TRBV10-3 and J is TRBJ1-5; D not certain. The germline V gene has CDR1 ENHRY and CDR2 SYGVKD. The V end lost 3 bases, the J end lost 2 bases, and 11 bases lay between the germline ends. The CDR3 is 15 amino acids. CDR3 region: CAISDWSGRNQPQHF. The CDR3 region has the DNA TGTGCCATCAGTGATTGGAGTGGGCGCAATCAGCCCCAGCATTTT.

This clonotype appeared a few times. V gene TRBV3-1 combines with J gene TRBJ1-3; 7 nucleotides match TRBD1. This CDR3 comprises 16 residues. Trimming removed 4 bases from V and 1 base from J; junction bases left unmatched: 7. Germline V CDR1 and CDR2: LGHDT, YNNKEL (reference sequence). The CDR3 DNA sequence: TGTGCCAGCAGCCGCCACAGGGGTTCTTCTGGAAACACCATATATTTT. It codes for CASSRHRGSSGNTIYF.

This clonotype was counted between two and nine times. The CDR3 sequence: CASSPPRQGPGTGEQYF. CDR3 in DNA: TGTGCCAGCAGCCCACCCCGGCAGGGCCCTGGAACGGGCGAGCAGTACTTC. This sequence joins TRBV7-9 and TRBJ2-7, with a tentative D call TRBD1 (5 bases). Germline V gene lookup returns CDR1 SEHNR and CDR2 FQNEAQ (reference sequence). The length of the CDR3 is 17 residues. Deletions cut 5 bases from V and 6 bases from J, with 26 bases between.

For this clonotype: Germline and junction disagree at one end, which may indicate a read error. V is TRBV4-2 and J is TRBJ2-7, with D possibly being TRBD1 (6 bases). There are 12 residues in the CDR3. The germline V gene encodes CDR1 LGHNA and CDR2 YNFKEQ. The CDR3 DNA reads TGTGCCAGCAGCCAGGGGGCTTCACCACTCCTCTTC. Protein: CASSQGASPLLF.

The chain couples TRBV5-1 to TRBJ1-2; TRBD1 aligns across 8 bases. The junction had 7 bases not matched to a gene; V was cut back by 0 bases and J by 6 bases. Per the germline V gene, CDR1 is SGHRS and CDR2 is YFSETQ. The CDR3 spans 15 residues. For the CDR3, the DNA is TGCGCCAGCAGCTTGGCCAGTCCAGGGGGCAATGGCTACACCTTC. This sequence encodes CASSLASPGGNGYTF.

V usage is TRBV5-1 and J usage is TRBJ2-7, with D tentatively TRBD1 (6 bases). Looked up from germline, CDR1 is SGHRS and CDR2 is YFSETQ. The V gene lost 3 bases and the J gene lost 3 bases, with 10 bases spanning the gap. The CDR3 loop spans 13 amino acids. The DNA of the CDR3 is TGCGCCAGCAGCTATACAGGGATCTACGAGCAGTACTTC. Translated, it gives CASSYTGIYEQYF.

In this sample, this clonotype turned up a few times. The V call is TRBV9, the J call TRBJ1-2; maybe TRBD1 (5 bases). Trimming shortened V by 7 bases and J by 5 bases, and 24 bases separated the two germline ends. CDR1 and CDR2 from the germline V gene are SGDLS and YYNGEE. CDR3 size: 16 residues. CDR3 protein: CASSPSLMGPGYGYTF. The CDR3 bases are TGTGCCAGCTCCCCCTCGCTCATGGGGCCGGGATATGGCTACACCTTC.

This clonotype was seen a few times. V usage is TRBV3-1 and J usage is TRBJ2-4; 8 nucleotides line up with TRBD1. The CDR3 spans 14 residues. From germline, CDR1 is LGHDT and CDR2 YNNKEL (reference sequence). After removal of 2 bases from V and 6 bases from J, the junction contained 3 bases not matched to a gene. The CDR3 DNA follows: TGTGCCAGCAGCCAAAGGGGACAGGCAAACATTCAGTACTTC. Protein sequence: CASSQRGQANIQYF.

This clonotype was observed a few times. The CDR3: CASSSHRGFYEQYF. Here the CDR3 DNA reads TGTGCCAGCAGTTCCCACAGGGGTTTCTACGAGCAGTACTTC. The rearrangement joins TRBV12-3 or TRBV12-4 to TRBJ2-7; 7 positions agree with TRBD1. The CDR3 loop spans 14 amino acids. J was trimmed by 3 bases and V by 4 bases; bases with no gene match: 6.

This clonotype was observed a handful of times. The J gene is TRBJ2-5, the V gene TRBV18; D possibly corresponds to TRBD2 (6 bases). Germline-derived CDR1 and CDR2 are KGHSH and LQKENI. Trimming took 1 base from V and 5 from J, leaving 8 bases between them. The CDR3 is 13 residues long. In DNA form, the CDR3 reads TGTGCCAGCTCACCACAGGGAGGCGAGACCCAGTACTTC. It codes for CASSPQGGETQYF.

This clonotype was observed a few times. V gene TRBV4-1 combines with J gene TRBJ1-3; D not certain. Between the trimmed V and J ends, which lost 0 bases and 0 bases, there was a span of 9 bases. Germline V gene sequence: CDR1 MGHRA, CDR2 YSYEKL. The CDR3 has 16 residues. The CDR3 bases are TGCGCCAGCAGCCAAGACCGCGAGCTCTCTGGAAACACCATATATTTT. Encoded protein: CASSQDRELSGNTIYF.

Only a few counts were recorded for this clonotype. The CDR3 reads CASSRQGDYGYTF. The CDR3 DNA follows: TGTGCCAGCTCTCGGCAGGGGGACTATGGCTACACCTTC. The rearrangement uses TRBV18 and TRBJ1-2; 7 bases match TRBD1. CDR1 and CDR2 (germline): KGHSH, LQKENI. Trimming took 6 bases from V and 3 from J; bases not matched to a gene: 4. The CDR3 length is 13 residues.

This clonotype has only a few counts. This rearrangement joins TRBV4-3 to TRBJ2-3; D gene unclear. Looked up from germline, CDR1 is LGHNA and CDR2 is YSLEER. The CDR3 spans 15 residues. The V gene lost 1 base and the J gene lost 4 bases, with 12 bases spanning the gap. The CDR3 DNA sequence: TGCGCCAGCAGCCAAGTCGGTCCGGCGGCAGATACGCAGTATTTT. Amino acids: CASSQVGPAADTQYF.

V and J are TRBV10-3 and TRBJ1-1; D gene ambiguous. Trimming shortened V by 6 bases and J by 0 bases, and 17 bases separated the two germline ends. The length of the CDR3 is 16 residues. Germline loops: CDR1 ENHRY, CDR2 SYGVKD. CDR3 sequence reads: CAIRDADGTMNTEAFF. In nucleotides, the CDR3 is TGTGCCATCAGAGACGCCGACGGAACCATGAACACTGAAGCTTTCTTT.